This is a list of T cell receptor beta chains from one sample in a study of early T cells in non-severe SARS-CoV-2 infection. A single record per CDR3 protein comes from TCRdb applying MiXCR to the 5' RACE reads. Of 70,000 to 95,000 distinct CDR3 sequences listed, about 10% are singletons. The sample comprised whole blood. Receptor source: an adult who was a healthcare worker with PCR-confirmed SARS-CoV-2 infection or an uninfected control (not recorded which). Both conserved end residues are part of each CDR3. Expanded clones get a size class; other rows say once, few or many, or leave the size out.

TRBJ1-1 | . | TRBV20-1 | CSARARSLAHTEAFF
TRBJ2-3 | few | TRBV11-2 | CASSLGRRGTDTQYF
TRBJ1-6 | . | TRBV3-1 | CASSQEITANYSPLHF
TRBJ2-5 | few | TRBV24-1 | CATSDNQETQYF
TRBJ1-1 | many | TRBV29-1 | CSVDAGTGYTEAFF
TRBJ2-3 | few | TRBV30 | CAWSLRGAHTQYF
TRBJ2-5 | . | TRBV10-2 | CASGVTEWVETQYF
TRBJ1-6 | many | TRBV5-1 | CASSFNGQIGNSPLHF
TRBJ2-1 | . | TRBV7-8 | CASSPSRGDNEQFF
TRBJ2-7 | . | TRBV29-1 | CSVETDPFYEQYF
TRBJ2-5 | many | TRBV20-1 | CSARESGKETQYF
TRBJ1-1 | few | TRBV29-1 | CSVLYSTGNTEAFF
TRBJ2-7 | . | TRBV12-5 | CASGDDSSYEQCF
TRBJ2-3 | many | TRBV6-2/TRBV6-3 | CASSYGWTGGTDTQYF
TRBJ2-7 | many | TRBV5-1 | CASSLGQGGDEQYF
TRBJ2-5 | . | TRBV10-2 | CASSVAGQETQYF
TRBJ1-5 | . | TRBV20-1 | CSAQRYDSNQPQHF
TRBJ1-4 | few | TRBV6-5 | CASRGGGAKLFF
TRBJ1-5 | few | TRBV7-2 | CASSPGTANQPQHF
TRBJ2-3 | few | TRBV7-2 | CASSLGTGYLTDTQYF
TRBJ2-1 | . | TRBV29-1 | CSVNPLRGAHEQFF
TRBJ2-1 | many | TRBV7-2 | CASTPSGDYNEQFF
TRBJ1-1 | . | TRBV18 | CASSPGGNTEAFF
TRBJ2-1 | . | TRBV5-4 | CASSLGGGGEQFF
TRBJ1-4 | many | TRBV27 | CASSFGGDEKLFF
TRBJ2-3 | . | TRBV15 | CATSSPTGYGTDTQYF
TRBJ2-2 | few | TRBV11-1 | CASSPGTGPWANTGELFF
TRBJ1-1 | many | TRBV20-1 | CSARDGLLGNTEAFF
TRBJ2-7 | few | TRBV7-3 | CASSTSGGLNEQYF
TRBJ1-1 | few | TRBV9 | CASSVGVGAEAFF
TRBJ2-5 | . | TRBV20-1 | CSADPFSGQETQYF
TRBJ1-2 | . | TRBV3-1 | CASSLAGVDYGYTF
TRBJ2-5 | . | TRBV28 | CASQVLAGNALQETQYF
TRBJ1-1 | . | TRBV29-1 | CSVDPGESTEAFF
TRBJ1-6 | . | TRBV6-5 | CASSSPDYNSPLHF
TRBJ2-1 | . | TRBV6-2/TRBV6-3 | CASSLLAGGPGEQFF
TRBJ2-1 | few | TRBV9 | CASSVPGGPHNEQFF
TRBJ1-2 | many | TRBV20-1 | CSASVGNFGYGYTF
TRBJ1-1 | many | TRBV3-1 | CASSLPSGYGTEAFF
TRBJ2-7 | many | TRBV5-5 | CASSPDRFRGEYF
TRBJ2-3 | many | TRBV4-3 | CASSQGLPSTDTQYF
TRBJ2-2 | . | TRBV24-1 | CATSDAGQGGAGELFF
TRBJ2-6 | many | TRBV9 | CASSVVGAGANVLTF
TRBJ2-7 | few | TRBV5-6 | CASNLGWDSSYEQYF